This T cell receptor beta chain was captured by sequencing in a study of cytomegalovirus exposure and HLA in healthy donors. Study findings and constraints: Among TCR beta chains, those listed as cytomegalovirus-associated numbered about 150. Some public TCRs appeared in many individuals, while most sequences were rare.

While the first cohort had 500 to 700 subjects, the donors belonged to the separate validation cohort of fewer than 150 subjects. The data were produced by immunoSEQ multiplex PCR, yet TCRdb's version contains in-frame clones alone and is incomplete. The sample consists of 100,000 to 150,000 clones, about 88% of them appearing once. There are 15 residues in the CDR3. From germline, CDR1 is KGHSH and CDR2 LQKENI. J gave up 5 bases and V 4 bases, and 5 bases lay outside the gene matches. Regarding this clone: Its antigen remains unidentified.

Sequenced input: PBMCs. This clonotype was sampled from a woman aged 18-29 years in good health and CMV-seronegative. The rearrangement uses TRBV18 and TRBJ2-1; 10 bases match TRBD2. The CDR3 DNA reads as TGTGCCAGCTCACACACTAGCGGGGTCAACAATGAGCAGTTCTTC. Its protein is CASSHTSGVNNEQFF.